A selection of T cell receptor beta chains follows, all from one sample in a study of cytomegalovirus exposure and HLA in healthy donors. Only in-frame clones appear in the TCRdb table, and some are missing; sequencing was by immunoSEQ multiplex PCR. The table lists approximately 190,000 clones, approximately 86% of them singletons. What was sequenced was PBMCs. The receptor set was obtained from a boy younger than 10 in good health and CMV-seronegative. Both conserved end residues are part of each CDR3. The D gene is left open where the match is weak. A clone size is listed for some rows: how often the clone was seen (once, few, many), or a class if it is expanded.

clone size,J gene,V gene,CDR3 length,D gene,CDR3 DNA,CDR3 protein
-,TRBJ1-2,TRBV30,13,TRBD1,TGTGCCTGTCGTCCGGACAGGTTGTATGGCTACACCTTC,CACRPDRLYGYTF
once,TRBJ1-1,TRBV27,16,-,TGTGCCAGCAGTCCCAATCTGGGGGGAATGAACACTGAAGCTTTCTTT,CASSPNLGGMNTEAFF
-,TRBJ2-4,TRBV5-1,14,-,TGCGCCAGCAGCTTGGGACGGGACAAAAACATTCAGTACTTC,CASSLGRDKNIQYF
-,TRBJ2-5,TRBV9,14,-,TGTGCCAGCAGCATGGACTTATTCCAAGAGACCCAGTACTTC,CASSMDLFQETQYF
-,TRBJ2-7,TRBV30,16,TRBD2,TGTGCCTGGAGTGTACCGGGAGGGGGACTAGCGAACGAGCAGTACTTC,CAWSVPGGGLANEQYF
once,TRBJ2-3,TRBV14,13,-,TGTGCCAGCAGACCGGGACACACAGATACGCAGTATTTT,CASRPGHTDTQYF
-,TRBJ1-5,TRBV15,14,-,TGTGCCACCAGCAGAGCAGGGCGGTATCAGCCCCAGCATTTT,CATSRAGRYQPQHF
-,TRBJ2-7,TRBV23-1,18,TRBD2,TGCGCCAGCAGCCCTAACGATGAAGCGGGAGGGCCCTCGAGCGAGCAGTACTTC,CASSPNDEAGGPSSEQYF
-,TRBJ2-1,TRBV10-3,17,TRBD2,TGTGCCATCAGTGAGTCGGTAGCGGGAGCGTCCTACAATGAGCAGTTCTTC,CAISESVAGASYNEQFF
-,TRBJ1-1,TRBV7-9,15,TRBD1,TGTGCCAGCAGCTTAGGGGGACAGTCGAACACTGAAGCTTTCTTT,CASSLGGQSNTEAFF
-,TRBJ2-1,TRBV10-1,15,TRBD1,TGCGCCAGCAGCACCGGGACAGGTGATTACAATGAGCAGTTCTTC,CASSTGTGDYNEQFF
-,TRBJ2-1,TRBV11-2,13,-,TGTGCCAGCAGCCCAGGGACTTTAGGTGAGCAGTTCTTC,CASSPGTLGEQFF
-,TRBJ1-2,TRBV27,14,TRBD1,TGTGCCAGCAGTTTAGGGGGACAGCCATATGGCTACACCTTC,CASSLGGQPYGYTF
-,TRBJ1-6,TRBV18,14,-,TGTGCCAGCTCACCGCAGGGGTTTGATTCACCCCTCCACTTT,CASSPQGFDSPLHF
-,TRBJ1-2,TRBV14,13,-,TGTGCCAGCAGCCCAGGGTTTAACTATGGCTACACCTTC,CASSPGFNYGYTF
-,TRBJ2-3,TRBV6-5,14,TRBD2,TGTGCCAGCAGCCGACTAGCGGGCACAGATACGCAGTATTTT,CASSRLAGTDTQYF
once,TRBJ2-2,TRBV4-1,15,TRBD2,TGCGCCAGCAGCAAGGGACTAGCGGGAGAAGGGGAGCTGTTTTTT,CASSKGLAGEGELFF
-,TRBJ1-1,TRBV7-6,17,TRBD1,TGTGCCAGCAGCTTAGGTGGGACAGGGTCTTGGGACACTGAAGCTTTCTTT,CASSLGGTGSWDTEAFF
-,TRBJ1-2,TRBV5-6,14,TRBD1,TGTGCCAGCAGAGAGACAGGGATCGGCTATGGCTACACCTTC,CASRETGIGYGYTF
once,TRBJ1-1,TRBV6-5,14,-,TGTGCCAGCAGTTATGCGGGGAGGGTCACTGAAGCTTTCTTT,CASSYAGRVTEAFF
-,TRBJ2-7,TRBV30,14,TRBD2,TGTGCCTGGAGTCAACCCCCGGGGGGGCCAGATCAGTACTTC,CAWSQPPGGPDQYF
few,TRBJ2-1,TRBV6-1,13,-,TGTGCCAGCAGTGAATATTCGAGCAATGAGCAGTTCTTC,CASSEYSSNEQFF
-,TRBJ2-5,TRBV6-1,16,TRBD1,TGTGCCAGCAGTGAAAACCGGGACAGGGTGTCGGGGACCCAGTACTTC,CASSENRDRVSGTQYF
few,TRBJ2-3,TRBV7-2,15,TRBD2,TGTGCCAGCAGGACTAGCGGGGGGAGCACAGATACGCAGTATTTT,CASRTSGGSTDTQYF
-,TRBJ1-1,TRBV6-6,12,-,TGTGCCAGCAGGAGAGAGGCGGGGGAAGCTTTCTTT,CASRREAGEAFF
-,TRBJ2-7,TRBV2,13,TRBD1,TGTGCCAGCAAGGGGGACAGGGCCGGCGAGCAGTACTTC,CASKGDRAGEQYF
-,TRBJ2-2,TRBV11-2,13,-,TGTGCCAGCAGCCCGGGGAACACCGGGGAGCTGTTTTTT,CASSPGNTGELFF
-,TRBJ2-1,TRBV7-9,17,TRBD2,TGTGCCAGCAGCTTTGGCGGTAGCGGGGGAGCCTACAATGAGCAGTTCTTC,CASSFGGSGGAYNEQFF
-,TRBJ2-1,TRBV27,14,-,TGTGCCAGCAGCCGGAGGAACTCCTACAATGAGCAGTTCTTC,CASSRRNSYNEQFF
-,TRBJ2-2,TRBV5-1,13,-,TGCGCCAGCAGCTTGGCGGGGACCGGGGAGCTGTTTTTT,CASSLAGTGELFF
-,TRBJ2-7,TRBV23-1,17,TRBD1,TGCGCCAGCAGTCACTCAATGATGGGACAGCCCCCCTACGGGCAGTACTTC,CASSHSMMGQPPYGQYF
-,TRBJ1-2,TRBV19,15,TRBD1,TGTGCCAGTAGCCCCGGGACAGGGGGGGGCTATGGCTACACCTTC,CASSPGTGGGYGYTF
-,TRBJ2-7,TRBV7-8,15,-,TGTGCCAGCAGCTTATCCTCGGCGGCGGTCTACGAGCAGTACTTC,CASSLSSAAVYEQYF
-,TRBJ1-1,TRBV7-6,14,-,TGTGCCAGCAGCTTAGGGGCGCAGGCAACTGAAGCTTTCTTT,CASSLGAQATEAFF